This T cell receptor (beta chain) was recovered during a study of cytomegalovirus exposure and HLA in healthy donors. As for the study in general: Genotyping of some 400 donors showed that 80% to 85% belonged to the Caucasian-associated ancestry cluster. Study-level findings and limits: Some V segments could not be told apart, so they were left out, TRBV6-2 and TRBV6-3 among them. Upon later analysis, TCR association rates were observed to vary by HLA locus, being highest for DRB1 and lowest for HLA-C.

The CDR3 spans 15 residues. Looked up from germline, CDR1 is MNHNY and CDR2 is SVGAGI (reference sequence). Trimming took 4 bases from V and 2 from J; bases not matched to a gene: 8. A multiplex PCR was run with 60 Vbeta primers and 13 Jbeta primers. The repertoire was sequenced with immunoSEQ multiplex PCR; TCRdb's copy has only in-frame clones and lacks some. Of 150,000 to 200,000 clones listed, more than 60% were seen once; the top ten hold around 7.7%. Details on this clone: Its antigen is currently unknown.

Specimen: PBMCs. This sequence was found in a woman aged 40 to 50 in good health and CMV-seropositive. This chain uses TRBV6-6 with TRBJ2-7; 7 bases fit TRBD1. CDR3 coding DNA: TGTGCCAGCAGTTCCGGACAGGAGCTCCCCTACGAGCAGTACTTC. Residues: CASSSGQELPYEQYF.